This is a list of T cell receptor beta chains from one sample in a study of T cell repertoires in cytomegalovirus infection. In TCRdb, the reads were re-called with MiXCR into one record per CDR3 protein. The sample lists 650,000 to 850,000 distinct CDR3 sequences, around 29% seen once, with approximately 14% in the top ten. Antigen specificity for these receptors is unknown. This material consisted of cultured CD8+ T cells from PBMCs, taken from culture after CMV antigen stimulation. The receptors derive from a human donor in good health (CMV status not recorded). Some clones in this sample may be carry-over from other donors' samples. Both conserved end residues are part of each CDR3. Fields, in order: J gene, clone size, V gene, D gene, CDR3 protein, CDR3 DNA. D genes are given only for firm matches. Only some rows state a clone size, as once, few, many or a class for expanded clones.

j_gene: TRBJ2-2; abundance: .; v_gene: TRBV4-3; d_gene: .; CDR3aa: CASSQGSQESGELFF; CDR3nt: TGCGCCAGCAGCCAAGGGTCTCAGGAATCCGGGGAGCTGTTTTTT
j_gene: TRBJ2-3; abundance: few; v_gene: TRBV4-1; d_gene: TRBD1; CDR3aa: CASSPGTQGPTDTQYF; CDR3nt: TGCGCCAGCAGCCCCGGGACACAGGGGCCCACAGATACGCAGTATTTT
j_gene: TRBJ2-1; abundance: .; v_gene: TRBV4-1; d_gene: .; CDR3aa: CASSQGSDPREQFF; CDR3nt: TGCGCCAGCAGCCAAGGATCGGACCCTCGGGAGCAGTTCTTC
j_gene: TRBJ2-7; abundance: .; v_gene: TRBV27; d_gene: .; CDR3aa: CASATGPYEQYF; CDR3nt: TGTGCCAGTGCGACAGGTCCCTACGAGCAGTACTTC
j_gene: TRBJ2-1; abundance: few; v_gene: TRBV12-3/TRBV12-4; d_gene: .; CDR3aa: CASSQGLTNEQFF; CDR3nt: TGTGCCAGCAGTCAGGGACTTACCAATGAGCAGTTCTTC
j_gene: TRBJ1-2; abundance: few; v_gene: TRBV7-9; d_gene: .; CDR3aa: CASNQAAGVSGYTF; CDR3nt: TGTGCCAGCAACCAGGCGGCCGGGGTTTCTGGCTACACCTTC
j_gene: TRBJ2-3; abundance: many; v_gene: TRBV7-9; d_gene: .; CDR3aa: CASSPWGTDTQYF; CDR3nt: TGTGCCAGCAGCCCTTGGGGCACAGATACGCAGTATTTT
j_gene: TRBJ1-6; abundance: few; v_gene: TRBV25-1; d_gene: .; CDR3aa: CASRRSSGESRNSPLHF; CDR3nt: TGTGCCAGCAGACGATCCAGCGGAGAATCGAGGAATTCACCCCTCCACTTT
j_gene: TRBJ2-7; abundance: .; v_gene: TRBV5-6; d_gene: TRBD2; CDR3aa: CASSLRLAGVWYF; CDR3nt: TGTGCCAGCAGCTTGCGCCTAGCGGGGGTCTGGTACTTC
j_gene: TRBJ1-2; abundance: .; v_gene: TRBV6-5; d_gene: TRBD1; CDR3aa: CASSHPGTGGTGYTF; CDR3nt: TGTGCCAGCAGTCACCCCGGGACAGGGGGCACGGGCTACACCTTC
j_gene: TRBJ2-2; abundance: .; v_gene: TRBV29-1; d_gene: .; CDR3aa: CSVEEGTGELFF; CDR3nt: TGCAGCGTTGAAGAAGGAACCGGGGAGCTGTTTTTT
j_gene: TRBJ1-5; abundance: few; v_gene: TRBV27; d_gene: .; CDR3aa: CASSLSGYRNQPQHF; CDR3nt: TGTGCCAGCAGTTTGTCGGGCTATCGCAATCAGCCCCAGCATTTT
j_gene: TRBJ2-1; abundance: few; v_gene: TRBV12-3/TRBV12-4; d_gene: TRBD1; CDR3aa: CASRATGVVNEQFF; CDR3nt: TGTGCCAGCAGGGCGACAGGGGTGGTGAATGAGCAGTTCTTC
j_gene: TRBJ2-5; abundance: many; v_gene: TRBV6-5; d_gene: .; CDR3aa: CASEGGETQYF; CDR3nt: TGTGCCAGCGAGGGGGGAGAGACCCAGTACTTC
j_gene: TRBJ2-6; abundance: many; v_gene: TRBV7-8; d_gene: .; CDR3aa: CASSFRGGANVLTF; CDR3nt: TGTGCCAGCAGCTTCAGGGGTGGGGCCAACGTCCTGACTTTC
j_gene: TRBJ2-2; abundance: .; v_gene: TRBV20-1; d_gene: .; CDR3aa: CSARSRGVSAGELFF; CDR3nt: TGCAGTGCTAGATCACGCGGCGTAAGCGCGGGGGAGCTGTTTTTT
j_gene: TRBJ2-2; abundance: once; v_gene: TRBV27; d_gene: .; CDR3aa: CASSLYITPSLGPNPGELFF; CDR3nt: TGTGCCAGCAGTTTATACATAACCCCTTCCCTAGGACCGAACCCCGGGGAGCTGTTTTTT
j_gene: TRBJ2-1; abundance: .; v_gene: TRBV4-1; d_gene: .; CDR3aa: CASSPNPLEQFF; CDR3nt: TGCGCCAGCAGTCCCAATCCCCTTGAGCAGTTCTTC
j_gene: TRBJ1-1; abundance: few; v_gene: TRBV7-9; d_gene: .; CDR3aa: CASSLVAGTDSEAFF; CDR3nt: TGTGCCAGCAGCTTAGTTGCCGGGACGGATTCTGAAGCTTTCTTT
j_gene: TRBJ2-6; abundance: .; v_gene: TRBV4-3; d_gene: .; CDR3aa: CASSQDMGAGANVLTF; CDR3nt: TGCGCCAGCAGCCAAGATATGGGGGCTGGGGCCAACGTCCTGACTTTC
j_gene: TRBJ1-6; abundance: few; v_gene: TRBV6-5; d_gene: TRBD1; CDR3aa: CASSDRGLLTNSPLHF; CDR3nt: TGTGCCAGCAGTGACAGGGGCCTTTTGACTAATTCACCCCTCCACTTT
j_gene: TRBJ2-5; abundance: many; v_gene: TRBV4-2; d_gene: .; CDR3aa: CASSQKDSHQETQYF; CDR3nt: TGTGCCAGCAGCCAAAAAGACTCCCACCAAGAGACCCAGTACTTC
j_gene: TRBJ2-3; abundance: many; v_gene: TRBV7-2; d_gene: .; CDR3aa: CASSLALRGTDTQYF; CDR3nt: TGTGCCAGCAGCTTAGCCCTACGGGGCACAGATACGCAGTATTTT
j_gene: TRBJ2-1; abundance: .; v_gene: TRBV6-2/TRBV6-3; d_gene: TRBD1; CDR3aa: CASSRQGREQFF; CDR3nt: TGTGCCAGCAGCCGACAGGGACGCGAGCAGTTCTTC
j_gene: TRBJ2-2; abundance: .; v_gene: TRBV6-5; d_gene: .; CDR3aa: CASSFGQRNTGELFF; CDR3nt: TGTGCCAGCAGCTTTGGACAAAGGAACACCGGGGAGCTGTTTTTT
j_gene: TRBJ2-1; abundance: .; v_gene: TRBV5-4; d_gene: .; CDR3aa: CASSPAGGLAVYNEQFF; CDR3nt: TGTGCCAGCAGCCCCGCCGGTGGATTAGCGGTGTACAATGAGCAGTTCTTC
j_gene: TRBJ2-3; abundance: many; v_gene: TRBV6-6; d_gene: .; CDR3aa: CASSPGRADTQYF; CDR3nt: TGTGCCAGCAGTCCAGGAAGGGCAGATACGCAGTATTTT
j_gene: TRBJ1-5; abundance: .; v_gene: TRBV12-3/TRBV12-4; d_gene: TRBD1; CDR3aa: CASSPSAGGSQPQHF; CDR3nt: TGTGCCAGCAGTCCCTCGGCAGGGGGTTCTCAGCCCCAGCATTTT
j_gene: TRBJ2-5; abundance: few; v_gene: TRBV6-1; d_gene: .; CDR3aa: CASSELSQSLGETQYF; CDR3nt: TGTGCCAGCAGTGAACTTAGCCAGAGTCTGGGGGAGACCCAGTACTTC
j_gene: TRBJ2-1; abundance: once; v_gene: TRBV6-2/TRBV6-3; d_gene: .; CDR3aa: CASMFREYNVQFF; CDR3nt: TGTGCCAGCATGTTTAGGGAATACAATGTGCAGTTCTTC
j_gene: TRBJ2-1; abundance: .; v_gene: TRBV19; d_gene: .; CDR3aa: CASSLSVYSYNEQFF; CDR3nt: TGTGCCAGTAGTTTATCCGTTTACTCCTACAATGAGCAGTTCTTC
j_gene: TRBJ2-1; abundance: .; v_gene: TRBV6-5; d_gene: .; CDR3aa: CASSPITGRFGKQFF; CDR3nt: TGTGCCAGCAGCCCAATCACAGGGAGGTTTGGTAAGCAGTTCTTC
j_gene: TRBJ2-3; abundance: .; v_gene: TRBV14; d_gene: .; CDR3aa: CASSPPYDTQYF; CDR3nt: TGTGCCAGCAGTCCTCCCTACGATACGCAGTATTTT
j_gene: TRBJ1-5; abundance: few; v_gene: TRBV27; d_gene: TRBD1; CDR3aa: CASSSTGGSQPQHF; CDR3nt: TGTGCCAGCAGTTCGACAGGGGGTAGCCAGCCCCAGCATTTT
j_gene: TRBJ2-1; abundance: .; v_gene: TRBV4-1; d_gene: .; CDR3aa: CASSQDSRAEQFF; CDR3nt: TGCGCCAGCAGCCAAGATTCCCGGGCTGAGCAGTTCTTC
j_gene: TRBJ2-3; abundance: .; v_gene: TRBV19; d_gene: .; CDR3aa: CASTTYGGSTDTQYF; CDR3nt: TGTGCCAGTACCACTTACGGGGGAAGCACAGATACGCAGTATTTT
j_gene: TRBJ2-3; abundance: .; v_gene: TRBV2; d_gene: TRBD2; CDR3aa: CVTLVSGGARDTQYF; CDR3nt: TGTGTCACCCTTGTAAGCGGGGGGGCAAGAGATACGCAGTATTTT
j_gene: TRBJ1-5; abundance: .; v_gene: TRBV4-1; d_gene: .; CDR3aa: CASSQLPISQPQHF; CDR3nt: TGCGCCAGCAGCCAACTCCCTATAAGTCAGCCCCAGCATTTT
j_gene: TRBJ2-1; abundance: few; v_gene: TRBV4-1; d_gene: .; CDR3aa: CASSQGIRTEQFF; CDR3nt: TGCGCCAGCAGCCAAGGGATCAGGACAGAGCAGTTCTTC
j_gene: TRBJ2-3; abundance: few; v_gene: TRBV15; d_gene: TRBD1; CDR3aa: CATSAGQGRWDTQYF; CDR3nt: TGTGCCACCAGTGCGGGACAGGGGCGATGGGATACGCAGTATTTT
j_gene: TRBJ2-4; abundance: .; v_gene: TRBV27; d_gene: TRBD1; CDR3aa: CASSISGTGQAKNIQYF; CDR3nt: TGTGCCAGCAGTATATCGGGGACAGGCCAAGCCAAAAACATTCAGTACTTC